This T cell receptor beta chain was recorded in a study of molecular identifiers for immune sequencing clone quantification. Study-wide background: In replicates, the authors split RNA from approximately 20,000 or 100,000 naive CD8 cells five ways and sequenced four.

Regarding the study as a whole: Whereas naive cells kept under 1% of molecules in clones above 20 RNA copies, such clones held over 97% in effectors. Identical TCR molecules that share a barcode could lead to an underestimation of highly expanded clone sizes.

The ends lost 2 bases at V and 6 bases at J; junction bases unmatched: 11. This CDR3 contains 16 residues. Germline-derived CDR1 and CDR2 are DFQATT and SNEGSKA (reference sequence). Every naive CD8 library was made from between roughly 19,000 and 1,000,000 sorted cells with 10%, 30% or 50% RNA. TCRdb redid the calling of the PCR reads with MiXCR, one entry per CDR3 protein. The sample has approximately 500,000 distinct CDR3 sequences, around 21% seen once; the top ten hold 0.84%. This clonotype has at least ten counts. Its antigen is undetermined. Sequenced material: naive CD8+ T cells from blood, with Jurkat cell RNA spiked in. The sample's subset: FACS-sorted CD8+CD4-CCR7+CD45RA+ naive T cells. The receptor comes from a human donor in good health. Some libraries in this study had Jurkat cell RNA spiked in. V usage is TRBV20-1 and J usage is TRBJ2-1; TRBD2 matches at 9 bases. For the CDR3, the DNA is TGCAGTGCTAGACTGTTGGCGGGAGGGCATATCAATGAGCAGTTCTTC. Its translation: CSARLLAGGHINEQFF.